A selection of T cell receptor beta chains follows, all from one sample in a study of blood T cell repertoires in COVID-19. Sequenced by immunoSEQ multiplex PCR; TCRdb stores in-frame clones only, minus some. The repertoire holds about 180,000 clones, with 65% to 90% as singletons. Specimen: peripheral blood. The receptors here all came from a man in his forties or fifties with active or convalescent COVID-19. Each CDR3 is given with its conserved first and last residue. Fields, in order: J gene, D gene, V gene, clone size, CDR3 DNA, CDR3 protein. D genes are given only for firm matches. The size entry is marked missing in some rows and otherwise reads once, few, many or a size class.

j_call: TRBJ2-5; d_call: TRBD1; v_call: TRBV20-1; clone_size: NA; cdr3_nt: TGCAGTGTAGGACAGGCAAATACCCAGTACTTC; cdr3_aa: CSVGQANTQYF
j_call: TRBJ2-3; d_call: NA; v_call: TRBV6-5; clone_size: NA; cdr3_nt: TGTGCCAGCAGTTATGACAGATCATATACGCAGTATTTT; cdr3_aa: CASSYDRSYTQYF
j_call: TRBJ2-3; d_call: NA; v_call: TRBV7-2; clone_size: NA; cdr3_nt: TGTGCCAGCAGCTCCTGGAGGGCAAATACGCAGTATTTT; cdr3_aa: CASSSWRANTQYF
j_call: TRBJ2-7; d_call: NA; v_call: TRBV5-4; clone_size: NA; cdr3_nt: TGTGCCAGCAGCTTGGAGACTTACTCCTACGAGCAGTACTTC; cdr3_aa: CASSLETYSYEQYF
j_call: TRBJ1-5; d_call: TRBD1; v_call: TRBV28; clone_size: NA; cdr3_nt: TGTGCCAGCAGTTTACCCGGGGGACAGGGGGGTAGTCAGCCCCAGCATTTT; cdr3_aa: CASSLPGGQGGSQPQHF
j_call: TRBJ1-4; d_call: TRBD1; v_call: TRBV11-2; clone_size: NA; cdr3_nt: TGTGCCAGCAGCTTAGATGGGACAGGGATCAGGGAAAAACTGTTTTTT; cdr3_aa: CASSLDGTGIREKLFF
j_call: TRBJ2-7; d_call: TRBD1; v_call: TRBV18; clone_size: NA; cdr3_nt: TGTGCCAGCTCACCCCCGACAGGGGTTTGGGAGCAGTACTTC; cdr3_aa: CASSPPTGVWEQYF
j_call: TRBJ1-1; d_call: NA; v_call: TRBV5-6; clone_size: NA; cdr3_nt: TGTGCCAGCAGCTCAGCCAGGGTCCCGAACACTGAAGCTTTCTTT; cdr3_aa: CASSSARVPNTEAFF
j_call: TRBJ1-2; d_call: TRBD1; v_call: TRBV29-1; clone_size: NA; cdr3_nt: TGCAGCATAGGACAGGACCCCTATGGCTACACCTTC; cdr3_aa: CSIGQDPYGYTF
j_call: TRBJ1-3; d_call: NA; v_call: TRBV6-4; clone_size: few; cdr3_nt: TGTGCCAGCACCGACGAGAGCAGGGCGGGAAACACCATATATTTT; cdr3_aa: CASTDESRAGNTIYF
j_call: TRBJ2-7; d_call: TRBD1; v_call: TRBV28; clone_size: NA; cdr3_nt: TGTGCCAGCAGTTTAGAGGGACAGGGGGCAGGGGTCGCCTACGAGCAGTACTTC; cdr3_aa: CASSLEGQGAGVAYEQYF
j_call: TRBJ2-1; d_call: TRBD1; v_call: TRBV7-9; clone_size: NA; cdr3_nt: TGTGCCAGCAGCTTAGGGGGGACAGGGGGCGATGAGCAGTTCTTC; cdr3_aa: CASSLGGTGGDEQFF
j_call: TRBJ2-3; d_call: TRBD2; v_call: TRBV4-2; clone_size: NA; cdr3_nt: TGTGCCAGCAGCCAAGATTCGTTGTTAGCGGGGGGTACTAGCACAGATACGCAGTATTTT; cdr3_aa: CASSQDSLLAGGTSTDTQYF
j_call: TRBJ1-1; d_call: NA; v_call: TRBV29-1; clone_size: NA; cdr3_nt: TGCAGCGTTGAGAGGACTTTGAACACTGAAGCTTTCTTT; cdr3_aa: CSVERTLNTEAFF
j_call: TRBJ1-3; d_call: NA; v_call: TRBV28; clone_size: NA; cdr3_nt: TGTGCCAGCAGCGTGGGGGCCGCGGAAGGAAACACCATATATTTT; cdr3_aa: CASSVGAAEGNTIYF
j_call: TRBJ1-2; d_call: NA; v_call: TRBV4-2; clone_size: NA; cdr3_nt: TGTGCCAGCAGCCAAGACGGGATCAACTATGGCTACACCTTC; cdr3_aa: CASSQDGINYGYTF
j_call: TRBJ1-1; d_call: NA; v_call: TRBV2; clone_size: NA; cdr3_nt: TGTGCCAGCAGTGAGCCAGGTACTGGGGAAGCTTTCTTT; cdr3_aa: CASSEPGTGEAFF
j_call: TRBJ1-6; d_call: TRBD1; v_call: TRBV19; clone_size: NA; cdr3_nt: TGTGCCAGTACCTCAGGACAGGGGCAGTCGAATTCACCCCTCCACTTT; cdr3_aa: CASTSGQGQSNSPLHF
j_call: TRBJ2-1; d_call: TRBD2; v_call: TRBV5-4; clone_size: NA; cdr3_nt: TGTGCCAGCACTAGCGGGAGGGCCGGTGGCCACAATGAGCAGTTCTTC; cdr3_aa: CASTSGRAGGHNEQFF
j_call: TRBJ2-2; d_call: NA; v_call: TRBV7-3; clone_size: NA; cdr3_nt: TGTGCCAGCAGCCCCACAGGGATGTCCGGGGAGCTGTTTTTT; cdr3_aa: CASSPTGMSGELFF
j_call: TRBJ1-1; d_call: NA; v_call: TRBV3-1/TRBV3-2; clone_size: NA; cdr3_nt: TGTGCCAGCAGCCCGTTCGAGTCTGAAGCTTTCTTT; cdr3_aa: CASSPFESEAFF
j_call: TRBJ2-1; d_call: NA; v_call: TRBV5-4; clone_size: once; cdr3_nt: TGTGCCAGCAGCTCTCCGGGACAAGCAAACAATGAGCAGTTCTTC; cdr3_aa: CASSSPGQANNEQFF
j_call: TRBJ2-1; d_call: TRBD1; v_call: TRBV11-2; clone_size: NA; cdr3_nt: TGTGCCAGCAGCTTAGGCGGGACAGGGGTCAATGAGCAGTTCTTC; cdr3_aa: CASSLGGTGVNEQFF
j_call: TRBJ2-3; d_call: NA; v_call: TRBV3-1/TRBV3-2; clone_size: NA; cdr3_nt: TGTGCCAGCAGCCAAGCGGGAGGGCCAGGGGGTGATACGCAGTATTTT; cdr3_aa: CASSQAGGPGGDTQYF
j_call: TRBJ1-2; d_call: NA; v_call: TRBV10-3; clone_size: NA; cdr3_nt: TGTGCCATCAGTGAGTCGAATTCAGGGGCGGGCTACACCTTC; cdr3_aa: CAISESNSGAGYTF
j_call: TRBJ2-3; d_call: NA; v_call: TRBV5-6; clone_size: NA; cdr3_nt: TGTGCCAGCAGCTTGTCGTTTGCAGATACGCAGTATTTT; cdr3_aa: CASSLSFADTQYF
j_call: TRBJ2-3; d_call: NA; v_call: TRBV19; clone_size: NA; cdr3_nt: TGTGCCAGTAGTTCCCGGGGATACACAGATACGCAGTATTTT; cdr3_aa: CASSSRGYTDTQYF
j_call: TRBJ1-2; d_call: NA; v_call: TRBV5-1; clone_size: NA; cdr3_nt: TGCGCCAGCAGCACCTCTGCAGGAAACTATGGCTACACCTTC; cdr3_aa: CASSTSAGNYGYTF
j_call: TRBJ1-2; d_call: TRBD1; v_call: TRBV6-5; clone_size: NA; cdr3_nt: TGTGCCAGCAGTCCGGGACAGAGGAATGGCTACACCTTC; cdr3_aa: CASSPGQRNGYTF
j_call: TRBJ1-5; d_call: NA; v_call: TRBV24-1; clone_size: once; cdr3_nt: TGTGCCACCAGTGATCCCAATAGCAATCAGCCCCAGCATTTT; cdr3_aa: CATSDPNSNQPQHF
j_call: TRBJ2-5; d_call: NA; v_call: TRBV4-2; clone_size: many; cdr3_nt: TGTGCCAGCAGCCAAGGTCTCGGGACACGCGAAGAGACCCAGTACTTC; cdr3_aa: CASSQGLGTREETQYF
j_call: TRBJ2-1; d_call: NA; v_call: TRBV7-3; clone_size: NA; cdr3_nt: TGTGCCAGCAGTTCCACCTTGGGCCTCAATGAGCAGTTCTTC; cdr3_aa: CASSSTLGLNEQFF
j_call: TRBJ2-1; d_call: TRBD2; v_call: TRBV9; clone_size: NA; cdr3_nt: TGTGCCAGCAGCGTAGGCCTAGCGGGAGTAGGCAATGAGCAGTTCTTC; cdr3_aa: CASSVGLAGVGNEQFF
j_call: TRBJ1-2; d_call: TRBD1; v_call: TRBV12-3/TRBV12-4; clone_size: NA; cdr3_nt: TGTGCCAGCACCAGGACAGGGCGAAATGGCTACACCTTC; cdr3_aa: CASTRTGRNGYTF
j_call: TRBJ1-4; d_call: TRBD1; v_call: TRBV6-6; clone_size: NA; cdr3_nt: TGTGCCAGCAGCGCCGGGACAGGGAAGTTTTTAGCATTTGCAACTAATGAAAAACTGTTTTTT; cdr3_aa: CASSAGTGKFLAFATNEKLFF